This T cell receptor beta chain stems from a study of T cells in Graves' hyperthyroidism and ophthalmopathy. From RNA transcripts, TCR beta CDR3 regions were amplified. An initial round of RT-PCR targeting the TCR CDR3 relied on the HTBI primer set. TCRdb independently ran MiXCR on the multiplex PCR reads; one entry per CDR3 protein. The data contain 300,000 or so distinct CDR3 sequences, approximately 18% of them singletons. This clonotype appeared many times. Its antigen is unknown. Study-wide findings and caveats: Ophthalmopathy was model-predicted a median approximately 6.9 months pre-onset.

This receptor was identified in a woman in her forties or fifties with Graves' hyperthyroidism. Specimen: blood.

The DNA for the CDR3 is TGTGCCAGCAGCTTAAGGGTGACTAGCACAGATACGCAGTATTTT. It is translated as CASSLRVTSTDTQYF. The chain joins TRBV7-3 to TRBJ2-3; D unresolved. Trimming stripped 1 base from V and 0 bases from J, with 8 bases between. CDR1 and CDR2 (germline): SGHTA, FQGTGA. This CDR3 has 15 amino acids.